The 6 T cell receptor beta chains below all came from one sample that was sequenced in a study of shared clonotypes between healthy human individuals. Sequencing used immunoSEQ multiplex PCR; TCRdb keeps in-frame clones, though not all of them. The profile shows approximately 720,000 clones, approximately 75% of them singletons. Source material: memory CD4+ T cells sorted from blood. This sample's subset: CD45RA-negative fraction. The receptors stem from a woman aged 25-40 years in good health.

This chain connects TRBV5-5 to TRBJ2-1; TRBD1 matches at 11 bases. Germline CDR1 reads SGHKS; CDR2 reads YYEKEE (reference sequence). This CDR3 comprises 15 residues. V was pared by 4 bases and J by 7 bases, with 7 bases of the junction left unmatched. CDR3 DNA: TGTGCCAGCAGCAAAACGGGACAGGGGGGAAATGAGCAGTTCTTC. It translates to CASSKTGQGGNEQFF.

The CDR3 sequence is CASSFWGQTYEQYF. The CDR3 DNA reads TGTGCCAGCAGTTTCTGGGGACAGACCTACGAGCAGTACTTC. This chain connects TRBV27 to TRBJ2-7; 7 nucleotides match TRBD1. Germline loops: CDR1 MNHEY, CDR2 SMNVEV (reference sequence). The CDR3 length is 14 residues. V shed 3 bases, J shed 2 bases, and the junction held 4 bases outside the gene matches.

This clone has more than one count but fewer than ten. V and J are TRBV5-4 and TRBJ2-7, with TRBD2 identical over 13 bases. This CDR3 spans 15 amino acids. Trimming took 3 bases from V and 6 from J; bases not matched to a gene: 6. From germline, CDR1 is SGHNT and CDR2 YYREEE (reference sequence). DNA for the CDR3: TGTGCCAGCAGCTATCGGACTAGCGGGAGTCGCGAGCAGTACTTC. Translation: CASSYRTSGSREQYF. The variable domain in full, with the rest retrieved from reference TRBV5-4 and TRBJ2-7, is ETGVTQSPTHLIKTRGQQVTLRCSSQSGHNTVSWYQQALGQGPQFIFQYYREEENGRGNFPPRFSGLQFPNYSSELNVNALELDDSALYLCASSYRTSGSREQYFGPGTRLTVT.

This chain uses TRBV18 with TRBJ2-3, with TRBD2 identical over 8 bases. Losses at the gene ends were 3 bases for V and 3 bases for J; bases not matched to a gene: 11. In germline, CDR1 is KGHSH, CDR2 LQKENI. The CDR3 has 17 residues. In nucleotides, the CDR3 is TGTGCCAGCTCACCGTACCTTAGCGGGGAGCCTACAGATACGCAGTATTTT. Residues: CASSPYLSGEPTDTQYF.

The chain joins TRBV19 to TRBJ1-1, with D perhaps matching TRBD1 (6 bases). Trimming cost V 9 bases and J 4 bases, with 21 bases left between them. This CDR3 contains 15 residues. Germline V gene lookup returns CDR1 LNHDA and CDR2 SQIVND (reference sequence). In DNA form, the CDR3 reads TGTGCCAGCAACAGGGATCGTCTGGTGGGCACTGAAGCTTTCTTT. It codes for CASNRDRLVGTEAFF.

The chain combines TRBV5-4 with TRBJ2-6; no clear D gene. This CDR3 is 18 amino acids long. Germline V lookup: CDR1 SGHNT, CDR2 YYREEE (reference sequence). The V and J ends lost 2 bases and 0 bases respectively, with 15 bases between them. Here the CDR3 reads CASSLWAGAISGANVLTF. The CDR3 DNA is TGTGCCAGCAGCTTATGGGCAGGAGCAATCTCTGGGGCCAACGTCCTGACTTTC. Full variable domain (missing parts from reference TRBV5-4 and TRBJ2-6): ETGVTQSPTHLIKTRGQQVTLRCSSQSGHNTVSWYQQALGQGPQFIFQYYREEENGRGNFPPRFSGLQFPNYSSELNVNALELDDSALYLCASSLWAGAISGANVLTFGAGSRLTVL.